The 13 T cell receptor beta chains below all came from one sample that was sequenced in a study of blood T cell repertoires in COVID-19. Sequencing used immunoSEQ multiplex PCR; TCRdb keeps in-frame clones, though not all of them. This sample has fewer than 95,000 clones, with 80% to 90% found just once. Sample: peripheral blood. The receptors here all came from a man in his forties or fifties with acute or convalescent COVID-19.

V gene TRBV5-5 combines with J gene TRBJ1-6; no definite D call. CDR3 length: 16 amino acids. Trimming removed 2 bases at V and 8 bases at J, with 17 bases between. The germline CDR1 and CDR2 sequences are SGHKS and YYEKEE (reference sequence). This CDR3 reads CASSFPGAPRDSPLHF. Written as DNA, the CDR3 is TGTGCCAGCAGCTTCCCGGGAGCTCCAAGAGATTCACCCCTCCACTTT. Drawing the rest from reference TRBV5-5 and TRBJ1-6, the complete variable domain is DAGVTQSPTHLIKTRGQQVTLRCSPISGHKSVSWYQQVLGQGPQFIFQYYEKEERGRGNFPDRFSARQFPNYSSELNVNALLLGDSALYLCASSFPGAPRDSPLHFGNGTRLTVT.

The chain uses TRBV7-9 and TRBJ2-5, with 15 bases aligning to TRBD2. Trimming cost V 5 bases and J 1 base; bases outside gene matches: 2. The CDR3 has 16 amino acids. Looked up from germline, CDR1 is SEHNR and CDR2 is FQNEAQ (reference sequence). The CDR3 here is CASSRGLAGGQETQYF. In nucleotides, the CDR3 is TGTGCCAGCAGCCGGGGACTAGCGGGGGGCCAAGAGACCCAGTACTTC. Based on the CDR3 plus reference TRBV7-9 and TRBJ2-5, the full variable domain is DTGVSQNPRHKITKRGQNVTFRCDPISEHNRLYWYRQTLGQGPEFLTYFQNEAQLEKSRLLSDRFSAERPKGSFSTLEIQRTEQGDSAMYLCASSRGLAGGQETQYFGPGTRLLVL.

CDR3 loop: CASRRGMDNYGYTF. CDR3 bases: TGTGCCAGCAGGCGGGGGATGGACAACTATGGCTACACCTTC. The rearrangement joins TRBV6-5 to TRBJ1-2; TRBD1 might be the D (5 bases). This CDR3 has 14 amino acids. Between the trimmed V and J ends, which lost 6 bases and 2 bases, there was a span of 13 bases. Germline V gives CDR1 MNHEY, CDR2 SVGAGI.

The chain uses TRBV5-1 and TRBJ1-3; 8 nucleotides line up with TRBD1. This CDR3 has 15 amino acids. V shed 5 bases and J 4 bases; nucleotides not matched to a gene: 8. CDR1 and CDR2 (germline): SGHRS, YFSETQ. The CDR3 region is CASRLTGAMGNTIYF. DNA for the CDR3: TGCGCCAGCAGGTTGACAGGGGCAATGGGAAACACCATATATTTT.

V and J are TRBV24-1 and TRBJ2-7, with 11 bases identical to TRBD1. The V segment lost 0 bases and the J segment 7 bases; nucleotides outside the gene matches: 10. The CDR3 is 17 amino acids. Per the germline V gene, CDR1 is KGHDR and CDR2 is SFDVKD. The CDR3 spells CATSDLSSGQGVGEQYV. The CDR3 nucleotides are TGTGCCACCAGTGATTTGTCTTCGGGACAGGGGGTTGGGGAGCAGTACGTC.

The CDR3 sequence: CASRHGQTNTGELFF. The CDR3 nucleotides read TGTGCCAGCAGGCACGGACAGACGAACACCGGGGAGCTGTTTTTT. The chain recombines TRBV6-5 with TRBJ2-2; D may be TRBD1 (6 bases). CDR3 size: 15 residues. V shed 6 bases and J shed 0 bases, with 11 bases lying between them. Per the germline V gene, CDR1 is MNHEY and CDR2 is SVGAGI.

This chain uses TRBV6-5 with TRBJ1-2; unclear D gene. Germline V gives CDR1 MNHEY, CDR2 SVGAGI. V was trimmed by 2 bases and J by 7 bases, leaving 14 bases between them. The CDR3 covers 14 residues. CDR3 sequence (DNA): TGTGCCAGCAGTTACGGATACGGAGAGTCTGGCTACACCTTC. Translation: CASSYGYGESGYTF.

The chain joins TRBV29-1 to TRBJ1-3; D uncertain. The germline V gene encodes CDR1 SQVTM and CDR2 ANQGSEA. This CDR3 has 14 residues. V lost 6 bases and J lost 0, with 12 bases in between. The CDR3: CSVGVQSSGNTIYF. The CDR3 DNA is TGCAGCGTGGGAGTGCAGAGCTCTGGAAACACCATATATTTT.

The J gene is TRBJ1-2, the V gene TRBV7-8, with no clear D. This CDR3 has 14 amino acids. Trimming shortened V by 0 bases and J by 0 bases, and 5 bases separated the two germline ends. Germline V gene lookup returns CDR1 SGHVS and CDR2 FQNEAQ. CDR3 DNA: TGTGCCAGCAGCTTAGCCCGAGCTAACTATGGCTACACCTTC. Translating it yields CASSLARANYGYTF.

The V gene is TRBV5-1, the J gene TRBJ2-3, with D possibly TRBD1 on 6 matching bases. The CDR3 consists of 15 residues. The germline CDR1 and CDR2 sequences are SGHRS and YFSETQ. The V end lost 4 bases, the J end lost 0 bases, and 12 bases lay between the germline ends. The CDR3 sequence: CASSRRTASTDTQYF. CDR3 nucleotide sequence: TGCGCCAGCAGCCGTCGGACAGCTAGCACAGATACGCAGTATTTT.

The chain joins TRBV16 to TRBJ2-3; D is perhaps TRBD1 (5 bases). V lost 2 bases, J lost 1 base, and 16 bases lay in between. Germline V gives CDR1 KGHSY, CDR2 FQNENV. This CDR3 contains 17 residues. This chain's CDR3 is CASSQAEGVAGTDTQYF. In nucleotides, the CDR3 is TGTGCCAGCAGCCAAGCGGAAGGGGTGGCGGGCACAGATACGCAGTATTTT.

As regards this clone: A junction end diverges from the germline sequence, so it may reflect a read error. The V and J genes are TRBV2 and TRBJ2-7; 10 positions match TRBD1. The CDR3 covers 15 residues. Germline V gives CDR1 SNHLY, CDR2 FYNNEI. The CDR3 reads CASSEANQMPGQGNF. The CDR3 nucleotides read TGTGCCAGCAGTGAAGCCAATCAGATGCCGGGACAGGGGAACTTC.

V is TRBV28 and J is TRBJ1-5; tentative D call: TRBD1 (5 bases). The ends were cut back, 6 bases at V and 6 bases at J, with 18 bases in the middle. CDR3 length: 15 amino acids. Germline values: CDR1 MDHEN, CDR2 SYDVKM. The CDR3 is CASSFGSGIVQPQHF. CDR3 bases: TGTGCCAGCAGCTTTGGATCAGGGATAGTTCAGCCCCAGCATTTT.